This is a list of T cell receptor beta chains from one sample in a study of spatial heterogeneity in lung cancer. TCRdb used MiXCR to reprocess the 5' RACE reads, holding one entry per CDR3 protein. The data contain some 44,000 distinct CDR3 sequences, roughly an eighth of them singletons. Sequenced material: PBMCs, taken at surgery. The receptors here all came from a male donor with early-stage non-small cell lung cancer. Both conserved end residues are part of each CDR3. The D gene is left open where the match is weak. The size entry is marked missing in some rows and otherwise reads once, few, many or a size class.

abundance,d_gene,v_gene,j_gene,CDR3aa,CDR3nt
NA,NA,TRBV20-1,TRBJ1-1,CSARDRRRGDTEAFF,TGCAGTGCCAGAGACAGGAGACGTGGGGACACTGAAGCTTTCTTT
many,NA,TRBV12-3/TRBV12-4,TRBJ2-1,CASSQSANEQFF,TGTGCCAGCAGCCAATCGGCGAATGAGCAGTTCTTC
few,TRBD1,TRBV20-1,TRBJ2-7,CSAITGDLYEQYF,TGCAGTGCTATAACAGGGGACCTCTACGAGCAGTACTTC
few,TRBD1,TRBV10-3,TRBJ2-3,CATNRGDTDTQYF,TGTGCCACTAACAGGGGGGACACAGATACGCAGTATTTT
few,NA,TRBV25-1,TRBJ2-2,CASSEYRGNTGELFF,TGTGCCAGCAGTGAATATCGAGGGAACACCGGGGAGCTGTTTTTT
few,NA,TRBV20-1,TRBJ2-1,CSARGLNAGTGNNEQFF,TGCAGTGCTAGAGGGCTAAATGCAGGGACTGGCAACAATGAGCAGTTCTTC
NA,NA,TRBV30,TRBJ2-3,CAWSVLSSTDTQYF,TGTGCCTGGAGTGTCCTCTCTAGCACAGATACGCAGTATTTT
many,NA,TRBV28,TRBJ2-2,CASRAGTYSNTGELFF,TGTGCCAGCAGAGCCGGGACTTATTCGAACACCGGGGAGCTGTTTTTT
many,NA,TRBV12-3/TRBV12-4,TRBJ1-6,CASSFSNSPLHF,TGTGCCAGCAGTTTCTCTAATTCACCCCTCCACTTT
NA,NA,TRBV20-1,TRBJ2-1,CSATDGGAENYNEQFF,TGCAGTGCTACGGACGGGGGAGCGGAGAACTACAATGAGCAGTTCTTC
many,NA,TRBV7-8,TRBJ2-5,CASSSRQPETQYF,TGTGCCAGCAGCTCCAGACAGCCAGAGACCCAGTACTTC
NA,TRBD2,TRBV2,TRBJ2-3,CASSLAGLSTDTQYF,TGTGCCAGCAGTTTAGCGGGGCTAAGCACAGATACGCAGTATTTT
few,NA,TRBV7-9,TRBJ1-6,CASSPQDTGNSPLHF,TGTGCCAGCAGCCCACAGGACACCGGCAATTCACCCCTCCACTTT
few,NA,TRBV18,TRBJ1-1,CASSTGTKTEAFF,TGTGCCAGCTCAACCGGGACAAAAACTGAAGCTTTCTTT
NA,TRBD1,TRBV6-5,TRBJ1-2,CASSYSTGTGTNYGYTF,TGTGCCAGCAGTTACTCGACCGGGACAGGGACTAACTATGGCTACACCTTC
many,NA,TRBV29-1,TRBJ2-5,CSVEDPSRSETQYF,TGCAGCGTTGAAGATCCTAGCAGGTCAGAGACCCAGTACTTC
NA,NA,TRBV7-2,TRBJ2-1,CASSLDLLAYNEQFF,TGTGCCAGCAGCCTAGACCTGTTAGCCTACAATGAGCAGTTCTTC
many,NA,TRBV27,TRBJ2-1,CASSLGRGRDEQFF,TGTGCCAGCAGTTTAGGCAGGGGGAGGGATGAGCAGTTCTTC
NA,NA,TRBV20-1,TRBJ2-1,CSRRDPGYNEQFF,TGCAGCCGCCGGGACCCCGGTTACAATGAGCAGTTCTTC
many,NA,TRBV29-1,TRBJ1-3,CSVDDGGQGNTIYF,TGCAGCGTTGACGACGGAGGACAAGGAAACACCATATATTTT
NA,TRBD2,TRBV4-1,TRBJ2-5,CASSPPLGRGGGTETQYF,TGCGCCAGCAGCCCTCCCCTAGGGCGGGGGGGCGGTACGGAGACCCAGTACTTC
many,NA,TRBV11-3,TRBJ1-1,CASSSGGMNTEAFF,TGTGCCAGCAGCTCAGGAGGTATGAACACTGAAGCTTTCTTT
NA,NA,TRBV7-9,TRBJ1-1,CASSERTGTTEAFF,TGTGCCAGCAGCGAACGCACAGGGACCACTGAAGCTTTCTTT
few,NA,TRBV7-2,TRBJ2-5,CASSLAAQETQYF,TGTGCCAGCAGCTTAGCTGCCCAAGAGACCCAGTACTTC
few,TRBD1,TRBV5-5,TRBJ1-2,CASTSGLGQGTFRGYTF,TGTGCCAGCACCAGTGGCTTAGGACAGGGGACGTTCAGGGGCTACACCTTC
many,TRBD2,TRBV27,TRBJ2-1,CASSPGLAGAPGEQFF,TGTGCCAGCAGTCCCGGACTAGCGGGGGCCCCCGGTGAGCAGTTCTTC
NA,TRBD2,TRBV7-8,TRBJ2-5,CASSLAGLAGSQETQYF,TGTGCCAGCAGCTTAGCCGGGCTAGCGGGCTCCCAAGAGACCCAGTACTTC
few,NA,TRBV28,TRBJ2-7,CASSLPRQAEQYF,TGTGCCAGCAGCCTACCGAGACAGGCCGAGCAGTACTTC
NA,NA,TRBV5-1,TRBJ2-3,CASSLGQVWGDTQYF,TGCGCCAGCAGCTTGGGTCAGGTCTGGGGAGATACGCAGTATTTT
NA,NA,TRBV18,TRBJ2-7,CASSPLAGVSYEQYF,TGTGCCAGCTCACCACTGGCAGGGGTTTCCTACGAGCAGTACTTC
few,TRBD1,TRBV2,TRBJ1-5,CASSEDRVAQPQHF,TGTGCCAGCAGTGAGGACAGGGTCGCTCAGCCCCAGCATTTT
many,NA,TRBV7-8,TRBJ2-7,CASSLGPTVYEQYF,TGTGCCAGCAGCTTAGGACCGACCGTTTACGAGCAGTACTTC
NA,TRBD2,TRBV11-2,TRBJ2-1,CASSLVRLAGDNEQFF,TGTGCCAGCAGCTTAGTCAGACTAGCCGGAGACAATGAGCAGTTCTTC
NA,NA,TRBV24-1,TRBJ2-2,CATSSRQNTGELFF,TGTGCCACCAGCTCCAGACAGAACACCGGGGAGCTGTTTTTT
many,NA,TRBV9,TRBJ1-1,CASSVTGSTEAFF,TGTGCCAGCAGCGTTACGGGTAGCACTGAAGCTTTCTTT
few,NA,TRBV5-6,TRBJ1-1,CASSFTGSTEAFF,TGTGCCAGCAGTTTTACAGGGAGCACTGAAGCTTTCTTT
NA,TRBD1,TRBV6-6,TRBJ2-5,CASSQGQGALETQYF,TGTGCCAGCAGCCAAGGACAGGGAGCCCTTGAGACCCAGTACTTC
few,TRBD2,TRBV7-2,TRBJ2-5,CASSPSNWGGGETQYF,TGTGCCAGCAGCCCCTCCAATTGGGGGGGAGGGGAGACCCAGTACTTC
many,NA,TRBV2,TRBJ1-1,CASTPPGRGPISTEAFF,TGTGCCAGCACCCCTCCCGGCCGGGGGCCGATTTCAACTGAAGCTTTCTTT
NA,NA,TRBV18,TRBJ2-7,CASSPPAGFYEQYF,TGTGCCAGCTCACCACCGGCAGGCTTCTACGAGCAGTACTTC
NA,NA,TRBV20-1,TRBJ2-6,CSARDLGRPGANVLTF,TGCAGTGCTAGAGATTTGGGGCGTCCTGGGGCCAACGTCCTGACTTTC
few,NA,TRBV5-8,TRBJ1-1,CASSLGAMNTEAFF,TGTGCCAGCAGCTTGGGAGCAATGAACACTGAAGCTTTCTTT
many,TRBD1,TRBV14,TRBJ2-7,CASSLDRGPYEQYF,TGTGCCAGCAGCCTTGACAGGGGGCCCTACGAGCAGTACTTC
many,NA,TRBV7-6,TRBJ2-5,CASSLAVGAEYETQYF,TGTGCCAGCAGCTTAGCGGTAGGAGCGGAATACGAGACCCAGTACTTC
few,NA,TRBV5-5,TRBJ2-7,CASSSRGGDYEQYF,TGTGCCAGCAGCTCCAGAGGCGGGGACTACGAGCAGTACTTC
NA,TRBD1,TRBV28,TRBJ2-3,CASSQRTGSDTQYF,TGTGCCAGCAGTCAAAGGACAGGTTCAGATACGCAGTATTTT
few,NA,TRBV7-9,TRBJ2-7,CASSRRDSYEQYF,TGTGCCAGCAGCCGCCGGGACTCCTACGAGCAGTACTTC
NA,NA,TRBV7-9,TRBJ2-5,CASSDLGRTVETQYF,TGTGCCAGCAGCGATCTAGGGCGAACGGTAGAGACCCAGTACTTC
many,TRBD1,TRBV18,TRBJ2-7,CASSLGTAHVSYEQYF,TGTGCCAGCTCACTCGGGACAGCGCACGTTTCCTACGAGCAGTACTTC
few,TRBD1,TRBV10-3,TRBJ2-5,CAISASGGRETQYF,TGTGCCATCAGTGCCTCAGGGGGCAGGGAGACCCAGTACTTC
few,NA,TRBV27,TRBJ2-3,CASTRWGDTDTQYF,TGTGCCAGCACCCGATGGGGGGACACAGATACGCAGTATTTT
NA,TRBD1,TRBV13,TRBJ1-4,CASSLKDRGEKLFF,TGTGCCAGCAGCTTAAAGGACAGGGGAGAAAAACTGTTTTTT
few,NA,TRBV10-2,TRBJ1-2,CASSESSIYGGYTF,TGCGCCAGCAGTGAGTCAAGTATCTATGGCGGCTACACCTTC
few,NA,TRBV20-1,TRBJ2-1,CSASEAPSDEQFF,TGCAGTGCTAGCGAAGCGCCAAGCGATGAGCAGTTCTTC
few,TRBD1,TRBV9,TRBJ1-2,CASSPTTGTNYGYTF,TGTGCCAGCAGCCCAACGACAGGGACTAACTATGGCTACACCTTC
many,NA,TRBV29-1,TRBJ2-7,CSVLEGDSSYEQYF,TGCAGCGTCCTGGAGGGTGATAGCTCCTACGAGCAGTACTTC
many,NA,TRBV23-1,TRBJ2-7,CASSQNAGPTYEQYF,TGCGCCAGCAGTCAAAACGCGGGGCCCACCTACGAGCAGTACTTC